This TCR beta chain originates from a study of CXCR3-negative and CXCR3-positive naive CD8 T cells. Note on this clonotype: Antigen unknown.

Libraries were UMI-labeled 5' RACE TRB cDNA. TCRdb reprocessed the 5' RACE reads, with one entry per CDR3 protein and no DNA. Its listing shows 45,000 to 55,000 distinct CDR3 sequences. Findings and limits, study-wide: Similar TRBV-TRBJ usage was seen in naive cells (both CXCR3-negative and CXCR3-positive), but memory cells differed. Both naive subsets showed comparably high diversity, and memory CD8+ cells showed much lower diversity.

CDR1 and CDR2 from the germline V gene are SQVTM and ANQGSEA. The CDR3 is made up of 14 amino acids. The sample consisted of memory CD8+ T cells from blood. This sequence was found in a human donor in good health. Some clones in this sample may be carry-over from other donors' samples. This chain joins TRBV29-1 and TRBJ2-1; TCRdb lists TRBD1, though no DNA is available to test this call. CDR3 residues: CSVGRGVSYNEQFF.